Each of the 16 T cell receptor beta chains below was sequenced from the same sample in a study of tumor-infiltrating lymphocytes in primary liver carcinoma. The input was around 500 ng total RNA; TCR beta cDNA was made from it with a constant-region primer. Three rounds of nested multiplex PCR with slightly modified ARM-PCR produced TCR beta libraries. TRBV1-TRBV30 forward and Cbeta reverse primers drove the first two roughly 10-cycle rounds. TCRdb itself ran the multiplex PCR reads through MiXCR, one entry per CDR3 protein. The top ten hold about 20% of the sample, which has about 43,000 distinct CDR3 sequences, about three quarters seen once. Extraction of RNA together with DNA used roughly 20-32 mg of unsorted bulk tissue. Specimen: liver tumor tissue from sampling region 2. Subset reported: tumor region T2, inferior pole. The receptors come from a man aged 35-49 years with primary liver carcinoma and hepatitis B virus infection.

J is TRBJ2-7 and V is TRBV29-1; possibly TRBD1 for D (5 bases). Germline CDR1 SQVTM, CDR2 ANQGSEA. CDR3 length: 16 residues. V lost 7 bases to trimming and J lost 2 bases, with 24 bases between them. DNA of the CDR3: TGCAGCGCCATGACATCAGGGATAGGCACTCCCTACGAGCAGTACTTC. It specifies CSAMTSGIGTPYEQYF.

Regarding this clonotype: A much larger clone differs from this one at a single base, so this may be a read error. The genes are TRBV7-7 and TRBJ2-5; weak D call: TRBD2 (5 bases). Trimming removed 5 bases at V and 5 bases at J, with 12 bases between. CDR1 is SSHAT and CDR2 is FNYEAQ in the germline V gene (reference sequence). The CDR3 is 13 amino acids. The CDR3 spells CASSSTSWETQYF. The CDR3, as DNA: TGTGCCAGCAGCAGCACTAGTTGGGAGACCCAGTACTTC.

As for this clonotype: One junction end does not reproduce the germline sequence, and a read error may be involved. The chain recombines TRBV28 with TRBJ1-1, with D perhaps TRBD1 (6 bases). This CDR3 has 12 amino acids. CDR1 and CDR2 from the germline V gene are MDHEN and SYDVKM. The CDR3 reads CVSSLRTVEALF. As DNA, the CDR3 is TGTGTCAGCAGTTTAAGGACAGTTGAAGCTTTATTT. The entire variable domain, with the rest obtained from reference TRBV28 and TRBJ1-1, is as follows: DVKVTQSSRYLVKRTGEKVFLECVQDMDHENMFWYRQDPGLGLRLIYFSYDVKMKEKGDIPEGYSVSREKKERFSLILESASTNQTSMYLCVSSLRTVEALFGQGTRLTVV.

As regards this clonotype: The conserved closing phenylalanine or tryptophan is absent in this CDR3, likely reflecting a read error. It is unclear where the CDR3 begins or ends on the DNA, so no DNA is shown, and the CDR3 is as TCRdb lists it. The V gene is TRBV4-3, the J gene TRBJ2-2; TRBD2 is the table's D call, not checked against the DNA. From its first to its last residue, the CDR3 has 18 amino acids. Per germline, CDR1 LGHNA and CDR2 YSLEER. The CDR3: CASNQDSPGLAGLGELLY.

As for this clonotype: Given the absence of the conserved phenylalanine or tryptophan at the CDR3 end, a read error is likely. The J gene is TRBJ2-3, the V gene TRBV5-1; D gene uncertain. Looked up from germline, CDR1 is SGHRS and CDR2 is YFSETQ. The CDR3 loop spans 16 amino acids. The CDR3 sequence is CASSLRTGGSTDMQYL. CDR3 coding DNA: TGCGCCAGCAGCTTGAGGACGGGCGGCAGCACAGATATGCAGTATCTT.

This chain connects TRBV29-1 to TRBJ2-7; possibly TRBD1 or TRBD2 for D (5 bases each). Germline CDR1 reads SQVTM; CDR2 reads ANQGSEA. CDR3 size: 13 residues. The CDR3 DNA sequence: TGCGACGCTCAATCGAGGGGAGAGCGCGAGCAGTACTTC. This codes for CDAQSRGEREQYF.

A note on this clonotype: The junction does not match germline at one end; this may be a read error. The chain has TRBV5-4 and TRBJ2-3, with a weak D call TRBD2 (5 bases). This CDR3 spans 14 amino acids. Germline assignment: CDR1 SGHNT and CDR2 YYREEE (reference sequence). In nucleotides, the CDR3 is TGTACCAGCAGCTTGGCTAGCCGCACAGATATGCAGTATTTT. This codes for CTSSLASRTDMQYF.

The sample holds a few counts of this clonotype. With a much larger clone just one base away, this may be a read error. The CDR3 region has the DNA TGTGCCGGCAGTGACAGGGGAGGGTATCAGCCCCAGCATTTT. Translation gives CAGSDRGGYQPQHF. The chain joins TRBV2 to TRBJ1-5, with TRBD1 matching 8 bases. CDR1 is SNHLY, CDR2 FYNNEI, per germline. This CDR3 comprises 14 residues.

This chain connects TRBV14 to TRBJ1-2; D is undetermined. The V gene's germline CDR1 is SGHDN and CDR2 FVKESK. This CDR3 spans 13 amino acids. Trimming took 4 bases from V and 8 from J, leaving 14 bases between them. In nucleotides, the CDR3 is TGTGCCAGCAGCCCACGACACGGAGAAGGCTACACCTTC. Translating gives CASSPRHGEGYTF.

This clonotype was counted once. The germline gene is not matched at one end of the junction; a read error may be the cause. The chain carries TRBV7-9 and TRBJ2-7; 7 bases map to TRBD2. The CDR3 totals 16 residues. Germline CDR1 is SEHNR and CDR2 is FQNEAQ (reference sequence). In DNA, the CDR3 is TGTGCCAGCAGCTTAGCTTCCACTAGCGTAACTTACGAGCAATACTTC. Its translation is CASSLASTSVTYEQYF.

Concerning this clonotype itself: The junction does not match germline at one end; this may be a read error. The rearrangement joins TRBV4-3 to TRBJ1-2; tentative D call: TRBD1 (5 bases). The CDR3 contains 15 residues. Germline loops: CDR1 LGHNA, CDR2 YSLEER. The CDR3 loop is CASRQSPGGSYAYIF. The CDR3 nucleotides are TGCGCCAGCAGGCAGAGTCCCGGGGGATCCTATGCCTACATCTTC.

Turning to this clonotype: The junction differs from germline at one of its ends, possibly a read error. CDR3 DNA: TGTGCCAGCAGGCCTAGCACAGGTACGCAGTATTTT. It translates to CASRPSTGTQYF. The rearrangement links TRBV6-1 to TRBJ2-3, with D perhaps being TRBD1 or TRBD2 (5 bases each). In germline, CDR1 is MNHNS, CDR2 SASEGT. CDR3 length: 12 amino acids.

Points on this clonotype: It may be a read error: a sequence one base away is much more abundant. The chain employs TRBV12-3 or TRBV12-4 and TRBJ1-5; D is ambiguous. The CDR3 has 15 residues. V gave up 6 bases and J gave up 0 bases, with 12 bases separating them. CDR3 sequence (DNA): TGTGCCAGCAGGCCTAGAGTAAATAGCAATCAGCCCCAGCATTTT. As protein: CASRPRVNSNQPQHF.

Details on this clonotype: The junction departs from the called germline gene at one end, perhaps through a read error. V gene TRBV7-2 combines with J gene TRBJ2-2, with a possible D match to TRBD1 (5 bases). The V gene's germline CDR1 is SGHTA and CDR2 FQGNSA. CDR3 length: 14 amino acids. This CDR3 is CTSSLGWGTGELFF. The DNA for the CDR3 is TGTACCAGCAGCTTAGGATGGGGCACCGGAGAGCTGTTTTTT. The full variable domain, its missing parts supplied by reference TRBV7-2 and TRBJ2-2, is GAGVSQSPSNKVTEKGKDVELRCDPISGHTALYWYRQSLGQGLEFLIYFQGNSAPDKSGLPSDRFSAERTGGSVSTLTIQRTQQEDSAVYLCTSSLGWGTGELFFGEGSRLTVL.

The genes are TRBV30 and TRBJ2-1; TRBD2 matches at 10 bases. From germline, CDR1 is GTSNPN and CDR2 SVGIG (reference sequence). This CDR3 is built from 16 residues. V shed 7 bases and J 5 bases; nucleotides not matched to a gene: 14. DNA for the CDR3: TGTGCCTTAAGTGCCATGACTAGCGGGCTTAACAATGAGCAGTTCTTC. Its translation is CALSAMTSGLNNEQFF.

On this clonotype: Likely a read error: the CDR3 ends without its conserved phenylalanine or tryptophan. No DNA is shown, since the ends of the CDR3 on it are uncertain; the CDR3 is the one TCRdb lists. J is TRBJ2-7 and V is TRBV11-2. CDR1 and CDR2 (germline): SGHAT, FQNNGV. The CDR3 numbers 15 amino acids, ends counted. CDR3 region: CVSSSGRLYARGRYL.